What follows is one T cell receptor (beta chain) and its context. This clone was recorded a few times. The antigen it binds to is not known. The record has no base qualities; no much larger clone is one base away. The sample belongs to a study of cytomegalovirus exposure and HLA in healthy donors (TCRdb year 2017). Context from the whole study: According to an earlier analysis of 587 of the donors, 150 million to 200 million T cells yielded some 110 million unique TCR beta sequences and 276 Gb of sequence data. Roughly 300 gigabases of sequencing data and tens of millions of unique TCR sequences were included in an early release covering roughly 600 HLA-typed donors. The genetic ancestry cluster associated with self-reported Caucasian donors included 65% to 90% of the 300 to 450 genotyped donors. The study aimed to test whether cataloging public T cell receptors could reveal signatures of past pathogen exposure. The T cell repertoires of several hundred subjects were profiled by immunosequencing and related to cytomegalovirus serostatus. In addition to the first cohort of hundreds of subjects, a separate validation cohort of some 120 different subjects was used. High-throughput TCR immunosequencing, statistical association of individual TCRs with disease status, and machine learning were combined to predict cytomegalovirus infection status. A later analysis re-examined previously published TCR beta repertoires from 610 or so donors and added high-resolution HLA genotyping to investigate patterns of TCR occurrence. Rather than drawing on any new phenotypic data, the later analysis identified candidate immune exposures from TCR beta sequences and the way those sequences occurred across donors. An earlier analysis of some 500 of the donors used high-throughput TCR beta sequencing to judge whether each TCR beta V gene segment behaved as functional or pseudogenic. Alongside the repertoire data, information on donor age, sex, ethnicity and CMV serostatus was compiled. In a later genetic analysis, genome-wide SNP genotypes for about three fifths of the 666 donors were used, and that subset was treated as a discovery cohort. All discovery cohort repertoires had been generated on a single sequencing platform. HLA typing covered class I and class II loci at four-digit resolution. Typing coverage differed by locus: A, B, C, DRB1 and DQB1 were typed in roughly 620-640 donors, DQA1 in approximately 520, DPA1 in 600 to 610, and DPB1 in 400 to 480. Several DR-DQ haplotypes were handled as single units for association and clustering because linkage in the cohort was strong. Across 398 genotyped donors of the cohort, an average of about 240,000 unique TCR beta nucleotide sequences per donor were sequenced, and around 19% of those sequences were non-productive.

The library was obtained by the immunoSEQ multiplex PCR assay. A mixture of 60 forward primers for TCR Vbeta segments and 13 reverse primers for TCR Jbeta segments was used in the multiplex PCR. The CDR3 region of rearranged TCR beta genes was amplified from genomic DNA with a multiplex PCR assay. The amplified TCR beta libraries were sequenced on the Illumina HiSeq System as 87-base-pair reads. Concerning the study's data processing: Across the 670 or so repertoires, a later analysis counted tens of millions of unique TCR beta chains, around 11 million of which were shared by at least two donors. Raw reads were error-corrected and collapsed into unique sequences with a nearest-neighbor algorithm that merged closely related sequences to remove PCR and sequencing errors. V, D and J gene segments were assigned by aligning CDR3 sequences to IMGT reference sequences. Each retained sequence needed at least a six-nucleotide match to both a V gene segment and a J gene segment. A rearrangement counted as productive if the CDR3 had no stop codons and remained in frame with V and J, and every other rearrangement counted as non-productive. Following IMGT convention, CDR3 was defined as the stretch from the second conserved V-encoded cysteine up to the conserved J-encoded phenylalanine. The earlier analysis of about 590 of the donors excluded sequences that lacked an unambiguous match to a single V gene segment. An earlier analysis of a few hundred of the donors classified V segments as functional when productive rearrangements were above 56.7% and as segregating when the standard deviation between donors was above 5%. A statistical classification framework was developed to diagnose cytomegalovirus status using the catalog of TCR beta chain sequences. In a later analysis, V and J genes were assigned by comparing TCR nucleotide sequences against IMGT/GENE-DB human TR gene sequences. A later analysis assigned CDR3 sequences and most-parsimonious VDJ recombination scenarios with the TCRdist pipeline. In a later analysis, each TCR beta chain was defined by its CDR3 amino acid sequence together with its V-gene family, and reads without a unique V-gene family were excluded. In a later analysis, some 600 highly shared, low-generation-probability nucleotide sequences were removed to address suspected cross-contamination and a sequencing artifact. A later analysis calculated a clonal expansion index for each public chain from normalized within-repertoire ranks of inferred template counts. In a later analysis, generation probabilities were computed using a VDJ recombination model fitted to out-of-frame rearrangements, and the results were checked against IGoR. Hypergeometric tests were used in a later analysis to score TCR-TCR, TCR-HLA and TCR-CMV co-occurrence, with a repertoire-size bias correction applied to the TCR pairs. To estimate false discovery rates, a later analysis permuted the HLA or CMV assignments 20 times. In a later analysis, co-occurring TCRs were grouped with DBSCAN, and TCRdist sequence similarity was added when clustering was performed within HLA-allele-positive subsets. Repertoires with fewer than 30,000 or more than 120,000 public chains were left out of co-occurrence clustering, as were five repertoires with anomalous nucleotide sharing. The table was pulled from immuneACCESS by TCRdb, which kept in-frame rearrangements only. Such tables lose some clones; where checked, under half of the loss comes from unresolved V genes, and the rest has no known cause. That table is the source of V, J and clone size, and D and trimming were worked out from the DNA. This sample gives 100,000 to 150,000 clones in total; over 75% of them show up just once. The top ten clonotypes cover under 7% of the sample.

In total, roughly 670 healthy bone marrow donors made up the cohort. At the time of sampling, all cohort members were nominally healthy, though unrecorded immune exposures were likely present. The donor was CMV seropositive and was included in the group of approximately 300 seropositive cohort members. A peripheral blood sample was provided by each donor, and peripheral blood mononuclear cells were used for TCR beta sequencing. Genomic DNA extraction from the blood cell samples was performed with the Qiagen DNeasy Blood Extraction Kit. The paper as a whole reports these results and caveats: Compared with the roughly 700-donor mean, donors in an Asian-associated ancestry cluster had fewer N-insertions in productive TCRs, according to a later genetic analysis. Linkage disequilibrium might explain the correlated functional status among segregating V segments, but an unknown experimental factor could not be excluded. A later analysis found that HLA-associated TCR beta chains were more clonally expanded and had lower generation probabilities than equally common non-associated chains. A further reported finding was that TCR beta sequences accurately predicted the HLA-A and HLA-B alleles for most subjects in the first cohort. V-gene and J-gene trimming of TCR beta chains was associated with a missense DCLRE1C variant in a later genetic analysis, and the association was replicated in an independent cohort. Broadly in line with IMGT annotations, most TCR beta V segments showed up in productive rearrangements about 87% or about 30% of the time in an earlier analysis of several hundred of the donors. A later analysis reported that several top co-occurrence clusters appeared linked to parvovirus B19, influenza, CMV and Epstein-Barr virus. Roughly uniform sequencing depth across donors was assumed in presence/absence analyses, although this assumption may not hold. When HLA alleles, especially DR and DQ, strongly co-occurred, TCR associations were difficult to assign to individual alleles. In a later analysis, some 18,000 TCR beta sequences were associated with specific HLA alleles at a false discovery rate of 0.05. A cluster of highly shared sequence variants was judged likely to be a technical artifact of the sequencing pipeline. Because the 87-base-pair reads could not distinguish some IMGT-functional V segments, including TRBV6-2 and TRBV6-3, those segments were excluded. Only TCR beta chains were sequenced in this cohort, and the absence of alpha or paired-chain data limited detectable features. A few of the identified cytomegalovirus-associated TCR beta chains were confirmed in vitro to be specific for cytomegalovirus antigens. Because some donors lacked HLA typing at each locus, the association tests relied only on the typed subset. A later analysis found that TCR association rates varied across HLA loci, with DRB1 alleles showing the most associated TCRs and HLA-C alleles the fewest. For the cohort, immune exposure information was limited to CMV serostatus. According to the authors, the approach could potentially be generalized to other disease states and immunological phenotypes. The classifier was reported to diagnose cytomegalovirus status with high specificity and sensitivity in both the original and validation cohorts. Most TCR sequences were observed very rarely across donors, whereas some public TCRs were present in many individuals. In the study, approximately 160 TCR beta chains were listed as associated with cytomegalovirus. According to a later analysis, most CMV-associated TCR beta chains appeared to be HLA-restricted, and the HLA associations seemed to be driven largely by CMV exposure. Seventeen rarely observed V segments, including chromosome 9 orphons, were excluded from the earlier analysis of 550 to 700 of the donors because counts were too low.

The germline V gene yields SGHDT for CDR1 and YYEEEE for CDR2. Here V drops 3 bases and J drops 0 bases, and the junction holds 7 bases not matched to any gene. Its CDR3 holds 17 amino acids, cysteine through phenylalanine. Kept here is only the CDR3 DNA, which spans 51 bases and is read in frame from base 1. The sample consisted of PBMCs. Recombination linked TRBV5-6 to TRBJ2-1; 9 of the junction bases match TRBD1. The source of this sequence is a woman aged 40 to 50 in good health and CMV-seropositive. The CDR3 sequence is CASSSGTGSLSYNEQFF. The sequence in DNA is TGTGCCAGCAGCTCCGGGACAGGGAGCCTCTCCTACAATGAGCAGTTCTTC.